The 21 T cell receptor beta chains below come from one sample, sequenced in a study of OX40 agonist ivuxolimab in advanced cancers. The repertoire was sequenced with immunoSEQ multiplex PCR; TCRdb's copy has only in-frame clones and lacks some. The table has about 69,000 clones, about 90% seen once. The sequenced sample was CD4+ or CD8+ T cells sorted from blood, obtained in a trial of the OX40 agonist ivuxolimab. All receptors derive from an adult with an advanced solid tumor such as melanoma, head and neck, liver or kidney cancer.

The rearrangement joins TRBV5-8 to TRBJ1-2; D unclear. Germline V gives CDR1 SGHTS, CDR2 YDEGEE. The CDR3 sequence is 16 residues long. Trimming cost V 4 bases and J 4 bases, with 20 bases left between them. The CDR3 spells CASSRRPGPGPYGYTF. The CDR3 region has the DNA TGTGCCAGCAGCAGAAGACCCGGGCCAGGACCCTATGGCTACACCTTC. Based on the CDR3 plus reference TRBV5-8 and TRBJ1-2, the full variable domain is EAGVTQSPTHLIKTRGQQATLRCSPISGHTSVYWYQQALGLGLQFLLWYDEGEERNRGNFPPRFSGRQFPNYSSELNVNALELEDSALYLCASSRRPGPGPYGYTFGSGTRLTVV.

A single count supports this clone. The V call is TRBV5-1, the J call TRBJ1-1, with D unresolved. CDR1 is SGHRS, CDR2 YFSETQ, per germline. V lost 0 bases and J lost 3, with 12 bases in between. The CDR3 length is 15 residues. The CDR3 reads CASSLGPLSHTEAFF. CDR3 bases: TGCGCCAGCAGCTTGGGACCCCTATCTCACACTGAAGCTTTCTTT. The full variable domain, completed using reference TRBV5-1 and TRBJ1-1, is KAGVTQTPRYLIKTRGQQVTLSCSPISGHRSVSWYQQTPGQGLQFLFEYFSETQRNKGNFPGRFSGRQFSNSRSEMNVSTLELGDSALYLCASSLGPLSHTEAFFGQGTRLTVV.

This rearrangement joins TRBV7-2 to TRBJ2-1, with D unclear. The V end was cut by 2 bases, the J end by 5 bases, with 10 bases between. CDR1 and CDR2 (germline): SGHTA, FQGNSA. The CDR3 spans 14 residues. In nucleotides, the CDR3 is TGTGCCAGCAGCTTAAGGACCAACAACAATGAGCAGTTCTTC. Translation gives CASSLRTNNNEQFF.

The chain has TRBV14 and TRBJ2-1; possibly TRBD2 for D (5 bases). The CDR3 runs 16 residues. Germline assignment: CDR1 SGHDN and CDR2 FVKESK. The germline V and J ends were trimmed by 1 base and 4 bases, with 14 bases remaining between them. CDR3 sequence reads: CASSQARTSGYNEQFF. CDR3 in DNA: TGTGCCAGCAGCCAAGCCCGGACTTCGGGTTACAATGAGCAGTTCTTC.

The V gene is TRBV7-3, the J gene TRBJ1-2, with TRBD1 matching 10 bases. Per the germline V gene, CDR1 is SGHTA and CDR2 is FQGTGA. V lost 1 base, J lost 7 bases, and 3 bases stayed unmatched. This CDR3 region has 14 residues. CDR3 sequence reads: CASSLSRDRGGYTF. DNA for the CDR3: TGTGCCAGCAGCTTAAGTCGGGACAGGGGTGGCTACACCTTC.

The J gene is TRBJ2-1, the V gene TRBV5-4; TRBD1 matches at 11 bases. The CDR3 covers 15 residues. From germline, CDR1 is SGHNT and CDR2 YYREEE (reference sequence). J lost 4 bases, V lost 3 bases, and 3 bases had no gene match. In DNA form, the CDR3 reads TGTGCCAGCAGCTCCGGACAGGGGGCTTACAATGAGCAGTTCTTC. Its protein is CASSSGQGAYNEQFF.

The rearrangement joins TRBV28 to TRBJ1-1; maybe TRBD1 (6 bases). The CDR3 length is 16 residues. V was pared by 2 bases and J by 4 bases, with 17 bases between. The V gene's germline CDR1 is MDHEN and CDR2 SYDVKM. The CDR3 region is CASSLGTGAHATEAFF. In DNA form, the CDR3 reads TGTGCCAGCAGTTTAGGTACGGGGGCGCATGCCACTGAAGCTTTCTTT.

In DNA, the CDR3 is TGTGCCACCTCCTTCCCCAGGGGCCCAGATAATGAGCAGTTCTTC. Protein: CATSFPRGPDNEQFF. V gene TRBV19 combines with J gene TRBJ2-1; weak D call: TRBD1 (6 bases). Trimming pared 10 bases from V and 7 bases from J, leaving 23 bases between. Germline V gene data show CDR1 as LNHDA and CDR2 as SQIVND (reference sequence). CDR3 length: 15 amino acids.

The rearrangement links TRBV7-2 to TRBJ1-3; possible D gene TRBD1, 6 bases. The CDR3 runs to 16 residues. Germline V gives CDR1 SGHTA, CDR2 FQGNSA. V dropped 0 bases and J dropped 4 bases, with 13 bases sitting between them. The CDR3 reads CASSLARPGVGNTIYF. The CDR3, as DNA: TGTGCCAGCAGCTTAGCACGCCCAGGGGTCGGAAACACCATATATTTT.

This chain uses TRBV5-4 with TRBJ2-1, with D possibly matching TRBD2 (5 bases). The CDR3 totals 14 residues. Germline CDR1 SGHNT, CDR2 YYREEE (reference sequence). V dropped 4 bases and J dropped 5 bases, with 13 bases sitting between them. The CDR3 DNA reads TGTGCCAGCAGCCAAGCGGTGAGGCACAATGAGCAGTTCTTC. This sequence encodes CASSQAVRHNEQFF.

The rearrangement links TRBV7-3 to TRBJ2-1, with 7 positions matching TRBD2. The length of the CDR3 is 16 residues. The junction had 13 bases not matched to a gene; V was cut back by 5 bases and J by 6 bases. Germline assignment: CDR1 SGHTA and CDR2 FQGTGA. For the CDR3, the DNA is TGTGCCAGCAGCCCAATAGTACTAGCGAACATCAATGAGCAGTTCTTC. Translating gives CASSPIVLANINEQFF.

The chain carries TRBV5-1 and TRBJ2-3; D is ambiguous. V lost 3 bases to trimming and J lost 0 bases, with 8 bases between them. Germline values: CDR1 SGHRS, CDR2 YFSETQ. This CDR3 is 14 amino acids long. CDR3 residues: CASSSAESTDTQYF. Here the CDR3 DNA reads TGCGCCAGCAGCTCGGCGGAAAGCACAGATACGCAGTATTTT. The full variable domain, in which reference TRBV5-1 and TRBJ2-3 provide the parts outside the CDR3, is KAGVTQTPRYLIKTRGQQVTLSCSPISGHRSVSWYQQTPGQGLQFLFEYFSETQRNKGNFPGRFSGRQFSNSRSEMNVSTLELGDSALYLCASSSAESTDTQYFGPGTRLTVL.

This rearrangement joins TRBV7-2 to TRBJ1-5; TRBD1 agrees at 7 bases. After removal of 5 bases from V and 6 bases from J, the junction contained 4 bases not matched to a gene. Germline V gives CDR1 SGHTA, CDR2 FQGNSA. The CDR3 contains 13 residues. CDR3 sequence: CASSAQGGQPQHF. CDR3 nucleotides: TGTGCCAGCAGCGCGCAGGGGGGTCAGCCCCAGCATTTT. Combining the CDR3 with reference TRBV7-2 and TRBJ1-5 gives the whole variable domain GAGVSQSPSNKVTEKGKDVELRCDPISGHTALYWYRQSLGQGLEFLIYFQGNSAPDKSGLPSDRFSAERTGGSVSTLTIQRTQQEDSAVYLCASSAQGGQPQHFGDGTRLSIL.

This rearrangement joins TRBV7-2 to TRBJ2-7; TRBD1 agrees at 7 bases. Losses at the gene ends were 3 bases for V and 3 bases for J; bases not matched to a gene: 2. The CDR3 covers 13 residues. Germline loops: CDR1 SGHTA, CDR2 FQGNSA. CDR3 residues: CASSLGQFYEQYF. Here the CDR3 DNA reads TGTGCCAGCAGCTTGGGACAGTTCTACGAGCAGTACTTC.

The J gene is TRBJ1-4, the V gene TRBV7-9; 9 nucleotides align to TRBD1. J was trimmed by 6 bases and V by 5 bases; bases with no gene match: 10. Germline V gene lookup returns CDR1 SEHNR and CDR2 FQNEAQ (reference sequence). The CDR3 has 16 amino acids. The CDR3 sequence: CASSAYRGQRDEKLFF. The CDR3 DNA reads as TGTGCCAGCAGCGCTTACAGGGGGCAACGGGATGAAAAACTGTTTTTT.

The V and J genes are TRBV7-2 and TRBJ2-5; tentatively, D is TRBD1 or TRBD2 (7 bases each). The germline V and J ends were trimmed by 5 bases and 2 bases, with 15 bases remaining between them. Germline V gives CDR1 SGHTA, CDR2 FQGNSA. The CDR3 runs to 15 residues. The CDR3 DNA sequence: TGTGCCAGCAGCCCCAGGGGGGGCGGACAAGAGACCCAGTACTTC. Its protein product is CASSPRGGGQETQYF.

CDR3 amino acids: CSAAGTGNNEQFF. DNA of the CDR3: TGCAGCGCCGCCGGGACAGGGAACAATGAGCAGTTCTTC. This rearrangement joins TRBV29-1 to TRBJ2-1; 9 nucleotides agree with TRBD1. The CDR3 contains 13 residues. The junction had 6 bases not matched to a gene; V was cut back by 7 bases and J by 5 bases. Germline V gene sequence: CDR1 SQVTM, CDR2 ANQGSEA.

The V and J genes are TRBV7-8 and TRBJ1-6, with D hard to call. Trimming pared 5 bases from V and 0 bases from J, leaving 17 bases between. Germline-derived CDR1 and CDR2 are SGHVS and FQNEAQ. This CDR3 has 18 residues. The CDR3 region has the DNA TGTGCCAGCAGCCTACTTTCACGTTTCACCTCCTATAATTCACCCCTCCACTTT. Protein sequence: CASSLLSRFTSYNSPLHF.

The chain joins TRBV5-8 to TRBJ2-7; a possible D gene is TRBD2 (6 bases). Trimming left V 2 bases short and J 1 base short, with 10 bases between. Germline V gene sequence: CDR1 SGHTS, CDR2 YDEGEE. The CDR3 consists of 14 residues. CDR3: CASSFGGKSYEQYF. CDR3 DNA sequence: TGTGCCAGCAGCTTTGGGGGGAAGTCCTACGAGCAGTACTTC.

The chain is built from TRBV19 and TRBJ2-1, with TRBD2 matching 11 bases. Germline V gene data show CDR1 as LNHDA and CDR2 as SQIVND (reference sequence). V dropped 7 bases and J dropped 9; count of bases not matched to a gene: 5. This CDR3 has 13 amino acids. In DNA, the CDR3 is TGTGCCAGTACAGTGCTAGCGGGAGGTGAGCAGTTCTTC. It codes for CASTVLAGGEQFF.

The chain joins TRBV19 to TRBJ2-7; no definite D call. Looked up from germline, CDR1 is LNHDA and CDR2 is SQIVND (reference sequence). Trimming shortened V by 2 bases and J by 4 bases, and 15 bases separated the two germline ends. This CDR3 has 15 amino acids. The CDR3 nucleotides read TGTGCCAGTAGTATATCAGTCGCCCCAGATTACGAGCAGTACTTC. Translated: CASSISVAPDYEQYF. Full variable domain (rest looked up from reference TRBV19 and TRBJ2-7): DGGITQSPKYLFRKEGQNVTLSCEQNLNHDAMYWYRQDPGQGLRLIYYSQIVNDFQKGDIAEGYSVSREKKESFPLTVTSAQKNPTAFYLCASSISVAPDYEQYFGPGTRLTVT.